The T cell receptor (beta chain) under discussion was sequenced for a study of T cell clusters in autoimmune cytopenias. TRB was amplified from approximately 230 ng of peripheral blood genomic DNA per sample. This clonotype is medium-sized by frequency. One tube held mixed TRB-A and TRB-B primer pools for touch-down PCR. Using the multiplex PCR reads, TCRdb records one entry per CDR3 protein without DNA. Its listing shows some 8,000 distinct CDR3 sequences. This sequence originates from a human donor with an autoimmune cytopenia or autoimmune hepatitis (not recorded which). Input material: peripheral blood.

Here the CDR3 reads CASTSGLVNQPQHF. The gene calls are TRBV19 and TRBJ1-5; with no DNA, the TCRdb D assignment of TRBD1 cannot be verified. This CDR3 is built from 14 residues. Germline-derived CDR1 and CDR2 are LNHDA and SQIVND (reference sequence).